The clone carrying this T cell receptor (beta chain) occurred a few times. Its antigen remains unidentified. 5'RACE primed at constant segments yielded TCR alpha and TCR beta cDNA libraries bearing sample barcodes and UMIs. TCRdb fed the 5' RACE reads into MiXCR, producing one record per CDR3 protein. The sample comprises a few hundred thousand distinct CDR3 sequences, around 14% of which are singletons, and about 22% rests with the top ten. This entry belongs to a study of T-cell memory formation after mild COVID-19. Study-wide background: TCR clusters largely stayed donor specific. General study points: Clones that contracted clustered mainly in CM and EM if CD4+ and in EMRA if CD8+. Clonal second-wave expansions that peaked on day 37 had unconfirmed SARS-CoV-2 specificity.

The source is a man between 18 and 35 years old who had mild COVID-19 (a few samples of this study predate the infection). Cell type and time point are not known. The sequencing input was PBMCs or a T cell subset sorted from them (not recorded which).

The CDR3 nucleotides read TGCGCCAGCAGCTTGGAGGGACAGGGTGCTGGGGCCAACGTCCTGACTTTC. Translation gives CASSLEGQGAGANVLTF. The V call is TRBV5-1, the J call TRBJ2-6; TRBD1 matches 9 bases. Germline-derived CDR1 and CDR2 are SGHRS and YFSETQ. The CDR3 contains 17 residues. Unmatched junction bases numbered 3, after V lost 0 bases and J lost 2 bases.